The T cell receptor beta chain described here comes from a study of T cell responses to AZD1222 COVID-19 vaccine. Method: immunoSEQ multiplex PCR; TCRdb's copy keeps in-frame clones and lacks some. The sample lists around 150,000 clones, approximately 91% seen once, with just under 2% in the top ten. The receptor was isolated from an adult who received the AZD1222 COVID-19 vaccine. The source material was peripheral blood, sampled 28 days after the second AZD1222 dose.

In DNA form, the CDR3 reads TGCAGTGCCCTTTCCCGGGGCGAGCAGTACTTC. Protein: CSALSRGEQYF. J is TRBJ2-7 and V is TRBV20-1; D might be TRBD2 (5 bases). This CDR3 region has 11 residues. Germline CDR1 is DFQATT and CDR2 is SNEGSKA (reference sequence). V was pared by 6 bases and J by 6 bases, with 12 bases between.